This paragraph reports one T cell receptor beta chain. The antigen this receptor binds is unknown. No base qualities exist here, and no much larger clone lies one base off it. Library generation was performed with the immunoSEQ multiplex PCR assay. RNA was extracted from all samples and reverse transcribed into cDNA, which served as template for TCR sequencing. First-strand cDNA was synthesized with SuperScript III using a 2:1 mix of oligo-dT and random hexamers. A synthetic immune receptor repertoire was used to gauge amplification bias, and whatever bias remained was removed computationally. In the paper's pipeline: After raw reads were preprocessed to remove errors, the CDR3 was defined following IMGT conventions as running from the conserved cysteine to phenylalanine. Clonality was computed by normalizing Shannon entropy by log2 of the number of productive unique TCRs and subtracting the result from 1. Whether each scalp clone was CD4 or CD8 was inferred by checking scalp TCRbeta sequences against the CD4 and CD8 repertoires from sorted blood. Held by TCRdb, this immuneACCESS table contains in-frame sequences only and omits some clones. Under half of the omission traces to an unresolved V gene where checked; the cause of the rest is unknown. V and J calls and clone size come straight from that table; D and trimming were deduced from the DNA. In this sample the table shows hundreds of thousands of clones, approximately 60% of which occur a single time. The ten top clones hold 0.8% to 1% of the sample.

This sample is drawn from a study of CD8+ T cells in alopecia areata (dated by TCRdb to the late 2010s). Concerning the study at large: Treated patients were enrolled in an open-label pilot trial of oral tofacitinib at 5 to 10 mg twice daily for moderate-to-severe alopecia areata. Tofacitinib was given for 6 to 18 months, followed by 6 months of follow-up off drug to assess delayed response and recurrence. The SALT score, which quantifies the percentage of affected scalp surface area, was used to measure disease severity in treated patients. The study used high-throughput TCRbeta sequencing to examine T cell clonal expansion in alopecia areata, in both the C3H/HeJ mouse model and human patients. On the human side, TCRbeta sequencing was run on scalp tissue and on sorted CD4+ and CD8+ peripheral blood T cells from healthy controls and from alopecia areata patients with either patchy or totalis/universalis disease. Patients on tofacitinib were biopsied at baseline and after 4 and 24 weeks of treatment, and several of the patients also had a later scalp biopsy. Scalp clonality was compared across normal scalp (n=4), patchy alopecia areata scalp (n=8), and alopecia totalis/universalis scalp (n=8). RNA was extracted with the PAXgene miRNA kit for fixed scalp, the miRNeasy kit for PBMCs, and the RNeasy kit for mouse skin. TCRbeta CDR3 regions were amplified by immunoSEQ multiplex PCR using 35 Vbeta forward and 13 Jbeta reverse primers.

Study-level results and caveats: Scalp TCR repertoire analysis is complicated because resident alphabeta T cells in normal human skin are also sequenced, whereas mouse skin is dominated by gammadelta T cells. During tofacitinib treatment, many expanded lesional clones stuck around in both scalp and blood, and this persistence may partly explain why relapse happens after treatment is stopped. Compared with normal scalp, lesional scalp, particularly in alopecia totalis/universalis, had higher clonality and more expanded CD8+ clones, which suggests antigenic drive. Because the treated cohort was small and had just a single nonresponder, larger studies are needed to establish links between baseline CD8+ expansion and response. Compared with mice, TCR sequences shared between patients were less clear, possibly partly because of HLA diversity across the patient population. Tofacitinib significantly lowered scalp clonality and the number of expanded CD8+ clones among the top 100 scalp clones.

The treatment or condition label on this specimen signifies: oral pan-JAK inhibitor, 5-10 mg twice daily. Lesional scalp punch biopsies and peripheral blood were obtained from alopecia areata patients. PBMCs were isolated by density centrifugation and stained for CD3, CD4 and CD8, and CD4+ and CD8+ T cells were sorted on a FACSAria. CDR1 SGHTA and CDR2 FQGNSA were looked up in the germline V gene. The V and J ends are trimmed by 1 base and 9 bases, leaving 6 bases between them. The CDR3 numbers 11 residues from cysteine through phenylalanine. This entry keeps only the CDR3 DNA: 33 bases, framed from base 1.

The sequence was obtained from a human donor with alopecia areata. The sequences come from CD4+ T cells sorted from blood, collected between weeks 51 and 52, from a patient treated with tofacitinib. The chain was built from TRBV7-2 and TRBJ2-5; 5 matching bases give a weak D call of TRBD2. The nucleotides are TGTGCCAGCAGCTTAGGAGCGGCCCAGTACTTC. The resulting protein is CASSLGAAQYF.